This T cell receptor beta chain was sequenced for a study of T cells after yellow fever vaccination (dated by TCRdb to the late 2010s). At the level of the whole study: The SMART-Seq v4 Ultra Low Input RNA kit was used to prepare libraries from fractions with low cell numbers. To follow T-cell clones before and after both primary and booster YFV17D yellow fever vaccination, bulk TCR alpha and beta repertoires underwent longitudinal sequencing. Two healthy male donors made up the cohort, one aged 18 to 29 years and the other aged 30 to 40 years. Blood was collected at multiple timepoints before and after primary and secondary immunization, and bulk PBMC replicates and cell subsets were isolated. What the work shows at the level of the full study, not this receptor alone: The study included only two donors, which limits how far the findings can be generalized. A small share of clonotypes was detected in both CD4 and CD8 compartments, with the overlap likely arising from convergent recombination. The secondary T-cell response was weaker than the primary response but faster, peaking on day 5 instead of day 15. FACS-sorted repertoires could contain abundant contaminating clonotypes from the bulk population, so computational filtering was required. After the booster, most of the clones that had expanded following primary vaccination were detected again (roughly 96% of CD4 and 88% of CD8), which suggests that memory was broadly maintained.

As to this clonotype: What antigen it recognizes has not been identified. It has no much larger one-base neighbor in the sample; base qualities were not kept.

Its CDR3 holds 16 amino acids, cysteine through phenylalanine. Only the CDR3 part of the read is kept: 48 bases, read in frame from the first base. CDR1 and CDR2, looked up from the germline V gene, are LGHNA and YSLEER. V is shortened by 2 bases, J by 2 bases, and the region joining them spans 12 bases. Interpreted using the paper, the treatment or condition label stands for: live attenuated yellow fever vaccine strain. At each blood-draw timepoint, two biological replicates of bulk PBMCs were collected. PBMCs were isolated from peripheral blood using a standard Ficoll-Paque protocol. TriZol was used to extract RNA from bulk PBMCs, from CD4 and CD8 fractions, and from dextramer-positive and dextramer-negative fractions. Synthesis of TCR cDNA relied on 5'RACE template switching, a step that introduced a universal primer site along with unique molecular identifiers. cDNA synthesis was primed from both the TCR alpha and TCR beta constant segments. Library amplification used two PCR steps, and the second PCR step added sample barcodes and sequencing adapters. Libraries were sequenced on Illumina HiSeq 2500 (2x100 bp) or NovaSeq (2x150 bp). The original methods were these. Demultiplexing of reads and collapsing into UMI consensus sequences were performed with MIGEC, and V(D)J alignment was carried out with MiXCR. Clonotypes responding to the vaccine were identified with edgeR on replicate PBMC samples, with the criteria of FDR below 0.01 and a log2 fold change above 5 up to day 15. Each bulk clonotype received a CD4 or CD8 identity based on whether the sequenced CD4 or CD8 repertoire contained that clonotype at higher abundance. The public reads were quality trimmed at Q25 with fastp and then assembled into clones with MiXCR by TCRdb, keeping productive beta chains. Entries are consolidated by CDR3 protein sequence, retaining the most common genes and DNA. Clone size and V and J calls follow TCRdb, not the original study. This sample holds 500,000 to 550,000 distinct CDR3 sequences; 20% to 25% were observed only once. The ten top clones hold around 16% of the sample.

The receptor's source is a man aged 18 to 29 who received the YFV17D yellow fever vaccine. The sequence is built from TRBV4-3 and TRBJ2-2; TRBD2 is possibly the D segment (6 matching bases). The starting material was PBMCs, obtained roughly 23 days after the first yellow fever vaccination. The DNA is TGCGCCAGCAGCCAACACGGGGGACTTAACACCGGGGAGCTGTTTTTT. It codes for CASSQHGGLNTGELFF.